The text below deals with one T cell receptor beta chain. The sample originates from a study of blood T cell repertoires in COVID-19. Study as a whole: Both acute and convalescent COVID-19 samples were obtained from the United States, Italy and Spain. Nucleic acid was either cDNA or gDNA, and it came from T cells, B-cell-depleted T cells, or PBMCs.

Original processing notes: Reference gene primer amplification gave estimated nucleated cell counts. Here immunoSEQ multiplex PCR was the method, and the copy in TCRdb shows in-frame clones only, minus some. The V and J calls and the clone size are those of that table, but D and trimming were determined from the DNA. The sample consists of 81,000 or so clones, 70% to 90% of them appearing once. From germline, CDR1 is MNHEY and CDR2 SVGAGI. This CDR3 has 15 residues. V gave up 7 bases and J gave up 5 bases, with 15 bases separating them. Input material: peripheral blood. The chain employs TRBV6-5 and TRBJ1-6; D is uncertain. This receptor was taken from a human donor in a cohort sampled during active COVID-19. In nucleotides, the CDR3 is TGTGCCAGCATTTATTACCAGATAAATAATTCACCCCTCCACTTT. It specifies CASIYYQINNSPLHF.